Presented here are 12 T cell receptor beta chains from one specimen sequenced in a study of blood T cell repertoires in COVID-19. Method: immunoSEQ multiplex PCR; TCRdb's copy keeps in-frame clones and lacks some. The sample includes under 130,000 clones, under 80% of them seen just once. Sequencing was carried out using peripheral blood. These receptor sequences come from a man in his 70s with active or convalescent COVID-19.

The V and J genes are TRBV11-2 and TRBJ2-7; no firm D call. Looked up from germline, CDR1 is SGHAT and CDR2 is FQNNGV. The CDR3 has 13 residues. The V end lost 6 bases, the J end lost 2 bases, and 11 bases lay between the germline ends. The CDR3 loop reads CASSPSNTYEQYF. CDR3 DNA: TGTGCCAGCAGTCCGTCGAACACCTACGAGCAGTACTTC.

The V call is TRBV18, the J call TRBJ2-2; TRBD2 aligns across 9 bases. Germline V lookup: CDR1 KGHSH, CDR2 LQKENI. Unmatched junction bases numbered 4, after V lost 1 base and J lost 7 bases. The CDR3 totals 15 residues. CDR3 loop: CASSPLAGVNGELFF. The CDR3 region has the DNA TGTGCCAGCTCACCACTAGCGGGAGTTAACGGGGAGCTGTTTTTT.

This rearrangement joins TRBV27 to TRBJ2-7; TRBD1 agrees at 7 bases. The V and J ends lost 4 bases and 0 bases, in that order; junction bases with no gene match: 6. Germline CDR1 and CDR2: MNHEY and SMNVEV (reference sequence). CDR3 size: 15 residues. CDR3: CASSWLGQSSYEQYF. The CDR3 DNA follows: TGTGCCAGCAGTTGGCTGGGACAGAGCTCCTACGAGCAGTACTTC.

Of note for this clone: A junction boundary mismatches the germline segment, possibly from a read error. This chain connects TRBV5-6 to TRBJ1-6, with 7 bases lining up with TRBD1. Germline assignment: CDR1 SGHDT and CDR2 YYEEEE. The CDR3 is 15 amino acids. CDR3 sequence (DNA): TGTGCCAGCATCCTCTTCCGGGACAGATATTCGCCCCTCCACTTT. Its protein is CASILFRDRYSPLHF.

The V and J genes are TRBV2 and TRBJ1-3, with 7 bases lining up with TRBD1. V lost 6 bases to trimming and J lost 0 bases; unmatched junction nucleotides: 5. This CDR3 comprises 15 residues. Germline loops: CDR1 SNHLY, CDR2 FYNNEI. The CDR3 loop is CASSPQGFSGNTIYF. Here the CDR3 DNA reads TGTGCCAGCAGCCCACAGGGGTTCTCTGGAAACACCATATATTTT.

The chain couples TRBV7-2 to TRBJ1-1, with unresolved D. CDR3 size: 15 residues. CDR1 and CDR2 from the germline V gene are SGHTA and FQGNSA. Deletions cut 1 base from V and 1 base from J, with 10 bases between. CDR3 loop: CASSLVAVTNTEAFF. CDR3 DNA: TGTGCCAGCAGCTTAGTCGCGGTAACGAACACTGAAGCTTTCTTT.

CDR3 nucleotide sequence: TGTGCCAGCAGCCCTTCGGGACAGGGGTCGGACGAGCAGTACTTC. It encodes CASSPSGQGSDEQYF. V is TRBV9 and J is TRBJ2-7; 10 bases are shared with TRBD1. Germline-derived CDR1 and CDR2 are SGDLS and YYNGEE. The CDR3 runs to 15 residues. V gave up 4 bases and J gave up 5 bases; unmatched junction bases: 9. Full variable domain (outside the CDR3, taken from reference TRBV9 and TRBJ2-7): DSGVTQTPKHLITATGQRVTLRCSPRSGDLSVYWYQQSLDQGLQFLIQYYNGEERAKGNILERFSAQQFPDLHSELNLSSLELGDSALYFCASSPSGQGSDEQYFGPGTRLTVT.

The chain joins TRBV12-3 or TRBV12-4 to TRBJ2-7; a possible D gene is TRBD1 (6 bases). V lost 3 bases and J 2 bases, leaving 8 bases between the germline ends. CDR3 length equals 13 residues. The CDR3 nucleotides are TGTGCCAGCAGTTTCAGGACAGCCTACGAGCAGTACTTC. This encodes CASSFRTAYEQYF.

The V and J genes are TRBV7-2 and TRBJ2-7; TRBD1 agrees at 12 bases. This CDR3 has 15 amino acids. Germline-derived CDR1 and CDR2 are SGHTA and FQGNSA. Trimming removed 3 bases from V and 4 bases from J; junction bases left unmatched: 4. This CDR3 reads CASSFGTGGFYEQYF. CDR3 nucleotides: TGTGCCAGCAGCTTTGGGACAGGGGGCTTTTACGAGCAGTACTTC.

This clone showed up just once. CDR3 in amino acids: CASSQPETGGYRNTEAFF. CDR3 DNA sequence: TGTGCCAGCTCACAGCCGGAGACAGGGGGCTATAGGAACACTGAAGCTTTCTTT. The rearrangement links TRBV18 to TRBJ1-1; 10 positions match TRBD1. The CDR3 has 18 amino acids. With 4 bases clipped from V and 1 base from J, the junction kept 12 bases outside the gene matches. Per the germline V gene, CDR1 is KGHSH and CDR2 is LQKENI. The full variable domain, in which reference TRBV18 and TRBJ1-1 provide the parts outside the CDR3, is NAGVMQNPRHLVRRRGQEARLRCSPMKGHSHVYWYRQLPEEGLKFMVYLQKENIIDESGMPKERFSAEFPKEGPSILRIQQVVRGDSAAYFCASSQPETGGYRNTEAFFGQGTRLTVV.

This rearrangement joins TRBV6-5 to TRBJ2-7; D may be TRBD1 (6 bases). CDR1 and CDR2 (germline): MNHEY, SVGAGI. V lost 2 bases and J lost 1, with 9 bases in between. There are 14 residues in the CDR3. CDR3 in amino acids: CASSYLQGSYEQYF. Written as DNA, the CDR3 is TGTGCCAGCAGTTACCTACAGGGTTCCTACGAGCAGTACTTC.

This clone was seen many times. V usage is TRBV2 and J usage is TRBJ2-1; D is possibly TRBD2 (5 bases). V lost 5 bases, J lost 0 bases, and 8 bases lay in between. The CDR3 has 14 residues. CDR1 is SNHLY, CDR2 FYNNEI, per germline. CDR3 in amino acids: CASSSRGSYNEQFF. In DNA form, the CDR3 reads TGTGCCAGCAGTTCCCGGGGCTCCTACAATGAGCAGTTCTTC.